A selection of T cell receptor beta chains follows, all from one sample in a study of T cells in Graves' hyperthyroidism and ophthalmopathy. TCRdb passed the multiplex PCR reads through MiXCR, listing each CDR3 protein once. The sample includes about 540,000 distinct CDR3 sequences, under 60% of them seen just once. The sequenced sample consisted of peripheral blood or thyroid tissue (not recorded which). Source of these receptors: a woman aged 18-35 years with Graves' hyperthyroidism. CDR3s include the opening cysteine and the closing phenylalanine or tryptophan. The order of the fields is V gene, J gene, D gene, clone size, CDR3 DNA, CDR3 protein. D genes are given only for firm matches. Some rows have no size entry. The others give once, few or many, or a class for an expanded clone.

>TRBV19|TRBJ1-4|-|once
TGTGCCAGCAGCCCTCGGACAGACTCTAATGAAAAACTGTTTTTT
CASSPRTDSNEKLFF
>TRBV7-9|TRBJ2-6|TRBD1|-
TGTGCCAGCAGCTTGGTAGGGACAGCGAGCTCTGGGGCCAACGTCCTGACTTTC
CASSLVGTASSGANVLTF
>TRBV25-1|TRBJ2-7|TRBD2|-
TGTGCCAGCAGTGCTCGACTAGCGGGAGGGCGATCCTACGAGCAGTACTTC
CASSARLAGGRSYEQYF
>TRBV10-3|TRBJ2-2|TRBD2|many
TGTGCCCGGCGGGAGAGCGACACCGGGGAGCTGTTTTTT
CARRESDTGELFF
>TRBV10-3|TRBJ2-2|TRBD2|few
TGTGCCATCAGGGTAGCGGGAGCGAACACCGGGGAGCTGTTTTTT
CAIRVAGANTGELFF
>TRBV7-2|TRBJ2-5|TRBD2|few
TGTGCCAGCAGCTTAGCCCTCCGACTAGCGGGAGTCCAAGAGACCCAGTACTTC
CASSLALRLAGVQETQYF
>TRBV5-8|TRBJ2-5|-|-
TGTGCCAGCAGCTTGGAAGGGGGGCAACAGACCCAGTACTTC
CASSLEGGQQTQYF
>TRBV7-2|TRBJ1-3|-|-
TGTGCCAGCAGCCAAGATCGAGGGTCTGGAAACACCATATATTTT
CASSQDRGSGNTIYF
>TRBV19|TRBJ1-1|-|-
TGTGCCGCAATCGGAGGGGGGACAAACACTGAAGCTTTCTTT
CAAIGGGTNTEAFF
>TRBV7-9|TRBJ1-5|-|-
TGTGCCAGCAGTTCAAGACAGGCGGGGCAGCCCCAGCATTTT
CASSSRQAGQPQHF
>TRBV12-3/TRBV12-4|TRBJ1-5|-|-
TGTGCCAGCAGTTGGGTTCAGGGGCAGCCCCAGCATTTT
CASSWVQGQPQHF
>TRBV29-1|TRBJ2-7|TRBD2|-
TGCAGCGCCCTCAGCGGGAGTCCCAACTACGAGCAGTACTTC
CSALSGSPNYEQYF
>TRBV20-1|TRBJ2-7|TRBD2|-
TGCAGCTCGCTAGCGGGAAGGCGGGAGCAGTACTTC
CSSLAGRREQYF
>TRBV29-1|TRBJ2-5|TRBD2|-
TGCAGCATCGGCAGCGGGGACCAAGAGACCCAGTACTTC
CSIGSGDQETQYF
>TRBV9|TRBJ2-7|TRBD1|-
TGTGCCAGCAATAGACAGGGAAAGGAGCAGTACTTC
CASNRQGKEQYF
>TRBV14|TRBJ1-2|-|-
TGTGCCAGCAGCCAGGGGATGGACAATGGCTACACCTTC
CASSQGMDNGYTF
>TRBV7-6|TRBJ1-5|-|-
TGTGCCAGCAGCTTAGGTCACGGGGGCAACAATCAGCCCCAGCATTTT
CASSLGHGGNNQPQHF
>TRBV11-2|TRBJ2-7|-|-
TGTGCCAGCAGAGGCCTAGTCGACGAGCAGTGCTTC
CASRGLVDEQCF
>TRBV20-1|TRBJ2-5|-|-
TGCAGTGCTCCTCAGGGCCCGGCAGGAGAGACCCAGTACTTC
CSAPQGPAGETQYF
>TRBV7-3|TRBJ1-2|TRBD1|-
TGTGCCAGCAGTTCCAAACGACCGGGACAGTCCTATGGCTACACCTTC
CASSSKRPGQSYGYTF
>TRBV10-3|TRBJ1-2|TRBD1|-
TGTGCCATCAGTACGGGACAGGCCGACTATGGCTACACCTTC
CAISTGQADYGYTF
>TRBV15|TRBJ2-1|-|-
TGTGCCACCAGCAGGCTCAATGAGCAGTTCTTC
CATSRLNEQFF
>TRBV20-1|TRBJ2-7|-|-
TGCAGTGCTAGTTGGCCCAGGACGGTTACCTACGAGCAGTACTTC
CSASWPRTVTYEQYF